Each of the 7 T cell receptor beta chains below was sequenced from the same sample in a study of vaccination and CD4 T cells after COVID-19. With the Oncomine TCR Beta short-read assay, DNA from cultured CD4+ T cells was sequenced. TCRdb re-analysed the PCR reads in MiXCR, keeping a single row per CDR3 protein. The sample has 9,500 to 14,000 distinct CDR3 sequences; about 42% are singletons. The treatment here: roughly 10-day PBMC culture with coronavirus spike peptide pools or control peptides (ViraFEST assay). These receptors have no identified antigens. Input material: CD4+ T cells from blood, cultured in vitro. Receptors were obtained from a human donor who had recovered from COVID-19.

The CDR3 DNA follows: TGTGCTAGTGGTTCCGGGTCGAGCCAAGAGACCCAGTACTTC. This gives the protein CASGSGSSQETQYF. The genes are TRBV12-5 and TRBJ2-5; D gene ambiguous. Germline V gene lookup returns CDR1 LGHNT and CDR2 FRNRAP. This CDR3 contains 14 residues. Trimming left V 4 bases short and J 1 base short, with 10 bases between.

The J gene is TRBJ2-3, the V gene TRBV5-1; D may correspond to TRBD1 or TRBD2 (5 bases each). The CDR3 has 12 residues. Looked up from germline, CDR1 is SGHRS and CDR2 is YFSETQ. Trimming shortened V by 6 bases and J by 4 bases, and 9 bases separated the two germline ends. The CDR3 spells CASTLGADTQYF. In DNA, the CDR3 is TGCGCCAGCACCCTGGGGGCAGATACGCAGTATTTT.

This clonotype appeared a few times. The rearrangement joins TRBV12-3 or TRBV12-4 to TRBJ1-1; possible D gene TRBD1, 6 bases. The V and J ends lost 5 bases and 1 base respectively, with 11 bases between them. The CDR3 totals 14 residues. The CDR3 DNA sequence: TGTGCCAGCAGTCCCCGGGACAAGAACACTGAAGCTTTCTTT. It specifies CASSPRDKNTEAFF.

The chain is built from TRBV11-1 and TRBJ2-2; 9 bases line up with TRBD1. Germline CDR1 and CDR2: SGHAT and FQDESV (reference sequence). There are 14 residues in the CDR3. V shed 3 bases and J 6 bases; nucleotides not matched to a gene: 2. This CDR3 reads CASSFDRGAGELFF. The CDR3 coding sequence is TGTGCCAGCAGCTTCGACAGGGGGGCCGGGGAGCTGTTTTTT.

The CDR3 region has the DNA TGTGCCAGCAGGTGGACTAGCGGGAGTCCCGGGGAGCTGTTTTTT. Translation gives CASRWTSGSPGELFF. The chain joins TRBV7-9 to TRBJ2-2; 13 bases are shared with TRBD2. The ends lost 6 bases at V and 6 bases at J; junction bases unmatched: 4. This CDR3 is 15 amino acids long. Germline V gene data show CDR1 as SEHNR and CDR2 as FQNEAQ (reference sequence).

This clonotype was recorded only once. V is TRBV10-1 and J is TRBJ1-2, with 8 bases that match TRBD1. This CDR3 is 14 amino acids long. Germline V gene data show CDR1 as WNHNN and CDR2 as SYGVQD (reference sequence). V was clipped by 10 bases and J by 4 bases; unmatched bases: 11. The CDR3 region has the DNA TGCGCCACCCTGACAGGGGTAGATCGCTATGGCTACACCTTC. Protein sequence: CATLTGVDRYGYTF.

The chain carries TRBV2 and TRBJ2-1; the D gene is possibly TRBD1 (6 bases). Germline V gene sequence: CDR1 SNHLY, CDR2 FYNNEI. Trimming shortened V by 4 bases and J by 6 bases, and 13 bases separated the two germline ends. The CDR3 totals 14 residues. The CDR3 sequence: CASSGSLGGNEQFF. The CDR3, as DNA: TGTGCCAGCAGTGGATCACTAGGGGGCAATGAGCAGTTCTTC.